This TCR beta chain was sequenced in a study of blood T cell repertoires in COVID-19. Overall study: T cells, B-cell-depleted T cells, or PBMCs supplied cDNA or gDNA.

The authors' processing: By means of reference gene primer amplification, nucleated cell counts were estimated. Measured with immunoSEQ multiplex PCR; TCRdb has only the in-frame clones, and not every one. D and trimming come from the DNA, and the V and J calls and clone size come from that table. The data hold around 40,000 clones, with roughly 85% observed a single time. Germline V lookup: CDR1 SGHAT, CDR2 FQNNGV. J lost 5 bases, V lost 5 bases, and 5 bases had no gene match. The CDR3 runs to 13 residues. V is TRBV11-2 and J is TRBJ2-7, with TRBD1 identical over 8 bases. The origin of this receptor is a human donor in a cohort sampled during active COVID-19. Source material: peripheral blood. In DNA form, the CDR3 reads TGTGCCAGCAGCCAGACAGGGGCGAACGAGCAGTACTTC. Translated: CASSQTGANEQYF.